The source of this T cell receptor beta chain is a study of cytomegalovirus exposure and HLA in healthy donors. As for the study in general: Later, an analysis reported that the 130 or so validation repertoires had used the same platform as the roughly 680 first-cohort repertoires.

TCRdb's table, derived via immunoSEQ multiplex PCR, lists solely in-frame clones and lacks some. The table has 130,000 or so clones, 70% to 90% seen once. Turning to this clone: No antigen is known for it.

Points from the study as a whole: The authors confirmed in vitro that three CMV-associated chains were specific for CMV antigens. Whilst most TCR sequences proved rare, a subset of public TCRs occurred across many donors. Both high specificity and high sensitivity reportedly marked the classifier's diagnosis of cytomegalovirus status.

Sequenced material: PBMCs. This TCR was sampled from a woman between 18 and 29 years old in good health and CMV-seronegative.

The CDR3 bases are TGTGCCAGCAGCGTAGCTGGGGAGAACTATGGCTACACCTTC. Residues: CASSVAGENYGYTF. V gene TRBV9 combines with J gene TRBJ1-2; D call uncertain. Trimming pared 0 bases from V and 2 bases from J, leaving 8 bases between. The germline V gene has CDR1 SGDLS and CDR2 YYNGEE. This CDR3 comprises 14 residues.